The present T cell receptor beta chain was sequenced within a study of T cell repertoires in cytomegalovirus infection. From the reads, TCRdb called clonotypes with MiXCR, one entry per CDR3 protein. This sample has around 450,000 distinct CDR3 sequences; under 40% occur once, and the top ten carry approximately 13%. CDR3 length: 12 residues. CDR1 and CDR2 from the germline V gene are DFQATT and SNEGSKA (reference sequence). V lost 3 bases to trimming and J lost 7 bases, with 12 bases between them. The rearrangement joins TRBV20-1 to TRBJ1-1; D may be TRBD1 (5 bases). The sequence derives from a human donor in good health (CMV status not recorded). Some clones in this sample may be carry-over from other donors' samples. Sequenced: PBMCs. The CDR3 spells CSASSGPVEAFF. CDR3 sequence (DNA): TGCAGTGCTAGTTCAGGGCCCGTTGAAGCTTTCTTT.